This T cell receptor (beta chain) was documented in a study of CD8 T cells in ankylosing spondylitis. For TCR beta, libraries came from quantitative 5'-RACE with molecular barcodes. TCRdb used MiXCR to reprocess the 5' RACE reads, holding one entry per CDR3 protein. The data contain around 250,000 distinct CDR3 sequences, roughly 10% of them singletons. The CDR3 totals 14 residues. The germline CDR1 and CDR2 sequences are KGHSY and FQNENV. Trimming removed 2 bases from V and 1 base from J, with 8 bases in between. In its sample, this clonotype was seen many times. The antigen is not known. Study results and limitations: Reportedly, matched ankylosing spondylitis synovial fluid was significantly enriched for disease-linked clones. One TCR beta motif, made up of several highly homologous variants, appeared characteristic of ankylosing spondylitis blood.

V usage is TRBV16 and J usage is TRBJ1-1, with a weak D call TRBD1 (6 bases). The sequence was obtained from a male donor with ankylosing spondylitis or in good health (not recorded which). Material: blood, either unsorted or a sorted T cell fraction (not recorded which). The CDR3 spells CASSQLDRNTEAFF. The CDR3, as DNA: TGTGCCAGCAGCCAACTGGACAGGAACACTGAAGCTTTCTTT.